These 32 T cell receptor beta chains originate from one sample sequenced in a study of T cell responses to AZD1222 COVID-19 vaccine. Clones were read by immunoSEQ multiplex PCR, and TCRdb kept only the in-frame ones, dropping some. The sample records 170,000 or so clones, 90% being singletons. The sequences come from peripheral blood, collected on day 0 of AZD1222 vaccination. The origin of the receptors is an adult in good health.

The genes are TRBV10-3 and TRBJ1-6, with TRBD1 matching 10 bases. The V segment lost 3 bases and the J segment 3 bases; nucleotides outside the gene matches: 2. Germline loops: CDR1 ENHRY, CDR2 SYGVKD. This CDR3 comprises 16 residues. The CDR3 DNA reads as TGTGCCATCAGTGAAGGGACAGGGGTCTATAATTCACCCCTCCACTTT. Translating gives CAISEGTGVYNSPLHF.

This clone occurred once. V usage is TRBV6-5 and J usage is TRBJ2-3, with D possibly TRBD1 on 6 matching bases. V was pared by 2 bases and J by 1 base, with 13 bases between. There are 16 residues in the CDR3. The V gene's germline CDR1 is MNHEY and CDR2 SVGAGI. The CDR3 DNA reads TGTGCCAGCAGTTACCCAGGGGCCCTCGGCACAGATACGCAGTATTTT. It yields the protein CASSYPGALGTDTQYF.

This clone was found once. The chain has TRBV7-9 and TRBJ1-6, with TRBD1 as a possible D gene (5 bases). CDR1 and CDR2 from the germline V gene are SEHNR and FQNEAQ (reference sequence). CDR3 length: 13 residues. Between the trimmed V and J ends, which lost 11 bases and 8 bases, there was a span of 16 bases. The CDR3 spells CAAGGVGDSPLHF. The CDR3 nucleotides read TGTGCCGCGGGAGGGGTCGGGGATTCACCCCTCCACTTT.

Only a few counts were recorded for this clone. The chain combines TRBV5-6 with TRBJ1-4; D might be TRBD1 (5 bases). V dropped 4 bases and J dropped 7 bases, with 11 bases sitting between them. Germline V gives CDR1 SGHDT, CDR2 YYEEEE. The CDR3 has 13 amino acids. The CDR3 DNA reads as TGTGCCAGCAGCCCCCGTGGGACTGAAAAACTGTTTTTT. Translated, it gives CASSPRGTEKLFF.

The chain carries TRBV11-2 and TRBJ1-5; D gene ambiguous. This CDR3 is 13 amino acids long. Trimming took 5 bases from V and 5 from J, leaving 10 bases between them. Germline V gives CDR1 SGHAT, CDR2 FQNNGV. The CDR3 DNA follows: TGTGCCAGCAGCCCCTTGGAGGATCAGCCCCAGCATTTT. It translates to CASSPLEDQPQHF.

The J gene is TRBJ2-1, the V gene TRBV7-9; D is perhaps TRBD2 (5 bases). The CDR3 sequence is 11 residues long. Trimming shortened V by 8 bases and J by 6 bases, and 8 bases separated the two germline ends. Germline values: CDR1 SEHNR, CDR2 FQNEAQ (reference sequence). CDR3 in amino acids: CASRRVNEQFF. The CDR3 DNA reads TGTGCCAGCCGGCGGGTCAATGAGCAGTTCTTC.

The chain joins TRBV30 to TRBJ1-2; 10 positions agree with TRBD1. This CDR3 contains 18 residues. In germline, CDR1 is GTSNPN, CDR2 SVGIG (reference sequence). V lost 5 bases and J lost 4; bases outside the gene matches: 19. The CDR3 DNA follows: TGTGCCTGGTCAACACCCGGGACAGGGGCCTTCCGACCCTATGGCTACACCTTC. This codes for CAWSTPGTGAFRPYGYTF.

This sequence joins TRBV9 and TRBJ1-1; D may be TRBD1 (5 bases). The ends were cut back, 1 base at V and 4 bases at J, with 14 bases in the middle. CDR3 length equals 15 residues. CDR1 and CDR2 from the germline V gene are SGDLS and YYNGEE. CDR3 sequence (DNA): TGTGCCAGCAGCGTACAGGGAGGATGGATCACTGAAGCTTTCTTT. Protein sequence: CASSVQGGWITEAFF. The full variable domain, with the rest looked up from reference TRBV9 and TRBJ1-1, is DSGVTQTPKHLITATGQRVTLRCSPRSGDLSVYWYQQSLDQGLQFLIQYYNGEERAKGNILERFSAQQFPDLHSELNLSSLELGDSALYFCASSVQGGWITEAFFGQGTRLTVV.

Note on this clone: This same CDR3 is encoded by further DNA sequences in the sample. The chain joins TRBV6-5 to TRBJ2-7; 9 positions agree with TRBD2. Germline V lookup: CDR1 MNHEY, CDR2 SVGAGI. V lost 0 bases to trimming and J lost 1 base; unmatched junction nucleotides: 1. This CDR3 is 15 amino acids long. The chain's CDR3 is CASSYSLAGSYEQYF. The CDR3 DNA reads TGTGCCAGCAGTTACTCTCTAGCGGGGTCCTACGAGCAGTACTTC.

V and J are TRBV11-2 and TRBJ2-5; a weak D match, TRBD2 (5 bases). The V end was cut by 5 bases, the J end by 5 bases, with 12 bases between. CDR3 length: 13 amino acids. From germline, CDR1 is SGHAT and CDR2 FQNNGV. The CDR3 DNA reads as TGTGCCAGCAGCACCCAACCGGGGGAGACCCAGTACTTC. Translated, it gives CASSTQPGETQYF.

The V gene is TRBV6-4, the J gene TRBJ1-1; D is uncertain. The length of the CDR3 is 13 residues. The germline V and J ends were trimmed by 6 bases and 0 bases, with 8 bases remaining between them. Germline V gives CDR1 MRHNA, CDR2 SNTAGT. The CDR3 here is CASSKEMNTEAFF. The CDR3 DNA reads as TGTGCCAGCAGCAAAGAAATGAACACTGAAGCTTTCTTT.

The sample holds a few counts of this clone. CDR3 DNA: TGCGCCAGCAGCCGAGTTTCGGGGCAGTATAATGAAAAACTGTTTTTT. As protein: CASSRVSGQYNEKLFF. The V and J genes are TRBV4-1 and TRBJ1-4, with D perhaps matching TRBD1 (5 bases). The CDR3 totals 16 residues. V was cut by 4 bases and J by 4 bases, with 16 bases left in between. Germline V gene sequence: CDR1 MGHRA, CDR2 YSYEKL.

This chain joins TRBV15 and TRBJ1-2; D call uncertain. The V and J ends lost 5 bases and 7 bases respectively, with 17 bases between them. Germline values: CDR1 LNHNV, CDR2 YYDKDF (reference sequence). This CDR3 contains 14 residues. The CDR3 here is CATSRNDRYGGYTF. The CDR3, as DNA: TGTGCCACCAGCCGGAACGACCGCTATGGTGGCTACACCTTC.

In DNA, the CDR3 is TGTGCCAGCAGCCCTAGGCGGATTCACTCTGGAAACACCATATATTTT. Protein product: CASSPRRIHSGNTIYF. The chain couples TRBV11-3 to TRBJ1-3, with no clear D. Germline V lookup: CDR1 SGHNT, CDR2 YENEEA. Trimming removed 5 bases at V and 0 bases at J, with 14 bases between. The CDR3 consists of 16 residues.

The chain couples TRBV18 to TRBJ1-2; no definite D call. CDR3 size: 13 residues. Germline V gene data show CDR1 as KGHSH and CDR2 as LQKENI. Between the trimmed V and J ends, which lost 3 bases and 1 base, there was a span of 6 bases. The CDR3 is CASSPRDNYGYTF. The CDR3 coding sequence is TGTGCCAGCTCACCCCGGGATAACTATGGCTACACCTTC.

The V call is TRBV7-3, the J call TRBJ1-1; D is undetermined. V was shortened by 2 bases and J by 5 bases, with 15 bases between the two germline ends. The length of the CDR3 is 15 residues. Germline V gene sequence: CDR1 SGHTA, CDR2 FQGTGA. CDR3 amino acids: CASSLQPAPITEAFF. DNA for the CDR3: TGTGCCAGCAGCTTACAGCCGGCCCCGATTACTGAAGCTTTCTTT.

V usage is TRBV5-1 and J usage is TRBJ1-3; TRBD1 agrees at 7 bases. This CDR3 spans 17 amino acids. The V gene's germline CDR1 is SGHRS and CDR2 YFSETQ. Trimming removed 0 bases from V and 1 base from J; junction bases left unmatched: 7. CDR3 DNA: TGCGCCAGCAGCTTGGCCGTGACAGGGACTTCTGGAAACACCATATATTTT. Encoded protein: CASSLAVTGTSGNTIYF.

The V call is TRBV19, the J call TRBJ2-2; D gene unclear. This CDR3 has 15 amino acids. The V end lost 3 bases, the J end lost 2 bases, and 10 bases lay between the germline ends. Germline CDR1 and CDR2: LNHDA and SQIVND (reference sequence). CDR3 amino acids: CASSILLPNTGELFF. For the CDR3, the DNA is TGTGCCAGTAGTATCCTCCTACCCAACACCGGGGAGCTGTTTTTT.

This sequence joins TRBV6-2 or TRBV6-3 and TRBJ1-5, with TRBD1 matching 8 bases. CDR1 is MNHEY, CDR2 SVGEGT, per germline. The length of the CDR3 is 16 residues. V shed 4 bases, J shed 6 bases, and the junction held 11 bases outside the gene matches. In DNA, the CDR3 is TGTGCCAGCAGTTCCCCGGGCAGGGGGCTTCGTCAGCCCCAGCATTTT. Residues: CASSSPGRGLRQPQHF.

The chain is built from TRBV19 and TRBJ2-5; possible D gene TRBD1, 6 bases. The germline V gene encodes CDR1 LNHDA and CDR2 SQIVND (reference sequence). V gave up 6 bases and J gave up 5 bases, with 13 bases separating them. The CDR3 has 13 residues. CDR3 coding DNA: TGTGCCAGTAGAAAAGACAGGTTTGAGACCCAGTACTTC. Translation: CASRKDRFETQYF.

The V gene is TRBV6-5, the J gene TRBJ1-1; perhaps TRBD1 as D (5 bases). The CDR3 consists of 13 residues. The germline gives CDR1 MNHEY, CDR2 SVGAGI. V shed 7 bases and J shed 1 base, with 10 bases lying between them. In DNA form, the CDR3 reads TGTGCCAGCACGGGGGTCGGGAACACTGAAGCTTTCTTT. It encodes CASTGVGNTEAFF.

The chain couples TRBV7-9 to TRBJ2-7, with 8 bases aligning to TRBD2. CDR1 and CDR2 (germline): SEHNR, FQNEAQ (reference sequence). J gave up 6 bases and V 1 base, and 14 bases lay outside the gene matches. The CDR3 spans 17 residues. Here the CDR3 DNA reads TGTGCCAGCAGCTTAGGGCCGGGGGGGCCGAGGAACGGCGAGCAGTACTTC. Translation gives CASSLGPGGPRNGEQYF.

The rearrangement joins TRBV4-1 to TRBJ2-7; TRBD1 might be the D (6 bases). This CDR3 has 16 amino acids. V was trimmed by 4 bases and J by 4 bases, leaving 20 bases between them. From germline, CDR1 is MGHRA and CDR2 YSYEKL. This CDR3 reads CASSRSWSGHEYEQYF. As DNA, the CDR3 is TGCGCCAGCAGCCGTTCTTGGTCGGGACATGAATACGAGCAGTACTTC.

The chain is built from TRBV25-1 and TRBJ1-4; possibly TRBD1 for D (5 bases). CDR1 and CDR2 (germline): MGHDK, SYGVNS. Trimming cost V 7 bases and J 5 bases, with 14 bases left between them. The CDR3 extends over 14 amino acids. The CDR3 spells CASTFGGVNEKLFF. The CDR3 DNA follows: TGTGCCAGCACCTTCGGGGGGGTGAATGAAAAACTGTTTTTT.

The rearrangement links TRBV7-9 to TRBJ1-2; D is uncertain. V dropped 7 bases and J dropped 5 bases, with 17 bases sitting between them. The CDR3 covers 14 residues. Per germline, CDR1 SEHNR and CDR2 FQNEAQ (reference sequence). CDR3 amino acids: CASTSGGDWYGYTF. The CDR3 nucleotides are TGTGCCAGCACTTCCGGCGGGGATTGGTATGGCTACACCTTC.

This chain joins TRBV29-1 and TRBJ2-3; possibly TRBD2 for D (6 bases). The CDR3 length is 14 residues. CDR1 and CDR2 from the germline V gene are SQVTM and ANQGSEA. V lost 5 bases to trimming and J lost 3 bases, with 15 bases between them. DNA of the CDR3: TGCAGCGTTTCGACCGGGACTGGTACAGATACGCAGTATTTT. As protein: CSVSTGTGTDTQYF.

The rearrangement joins TRBV2 to TRBJ2-7; the D is unclear. V dropped 1 base and J dropped 2 bases, with 9 bases sitting between them. Per germline, CDR1 SNHLY and CDR2 FYNNEI. The CDR3 is made up of 14 amino acids. The CDR3 loop is CASSEGEPPYEQYF. The CDR3 nucleotides are TGTGCCAGCAGTGAAGGGGAACCACCCTACGAGCAGTACTTC.

This clone came up a few times. The gene calls are TRBV7-2 and TRBJ2-7; D gene uncertain. Trimming took off 0 bases at V and 4 bases at J, with 10 bases between the two ends. The germline CDR1 and CDR2 sequences are SGHTA and FQGNSA. The length of the CDR3 is 14 residues. The chain's CDR3 is CASSLALKGYEQYF. Here the CDR3 DNA reads TGTGCCAGCAGCTTAGCGCTGAAGGGATACGAGCAGTACTTC.

This chain connects TRBV4-1 to TRBJ2-3; D not certain. The germline V and J ends were trimmed by 0 bases and 7 bases, with 8 bases remaining between them. Germline-derived CDR1 and CDR2 are MGHRA and YSYEKL. The CDR3 covers 13 residues. For the CDR3, the DNA is TGCGCCAGCAGCCAAGACGACCTTTATACGCAGTATTTT. This encodes CASSQDDLYTQYF.

This chain uses TRBV14 with TRBJ2-5; no clear D. V gave up 3 bases and J gave up 0 bases, with 8 bases separating them. CDR3 length: 14 amino acids. Germline CDR1 is SGHDN and CDR2 is FVKESK. The chain's CDR3 is CASSQISYQETQYF. The CDR3 bases are TGTGCCAGCAGCCAGATTTCCTACCAAGAGACCCAGTACTTC.

V usage is TRBV6-4 and J usage is TRBJ2-3; D is possibly TRBD1 (6 bases). The CDR3 has 14 amino acids. Per the germline V gene, CDR1 is MRHNA and CDR2 is SNTAGT. V gave up 4 bases and J gave up 2 bases, with 10 bases separating them. CDR3 sequence: CASSGTGFTDTQYF. The DNA of the CDR3 is TGTGCCAGCAGTGGTACAGGGTTCACAGATACGCAGTATTTT.

The gene calls are TRBV10-1 and TRBJ2-7, with D perhaps TRBD2 (5 bases). Trimming took off 2 bases at V and 0 bases at J, with 17 bases between the two ends. The germline V gene has CDR1 WNHNN and CDR2 SYGVQD (reference sequence). The CDR3 length is 17 residues. The CDR3 protein is CASSEGKRVGASYEQYF. CDR3 DNA sequence: TGCGCCAGCAGTGAGGGGAAGAGGGTCGGAGCCTCCTACGAGCAGTACTTC.